This TCR beta chain was recorded in a study of T cells in Graves' hyperthyroidism and ophthalmopathy. Study-wide findings and caveats: Blood samples included most of the expanded thyroid clonotypes exceeding 0.001.

Concerning this clonotype: Its antigen is unidentified.

This CDR3 has 14 amino acids. V was cut by 0 bases and J by 5 bases, with 11 bases left in between. Germline assignment: CDR1 DFQATT and CDR2 SNEGSKA (reference sequence). Amplified TCR beta CDR3 regions derived from RNA transcripts. The HTBI primer set was used in a first-round RT-PCR of the TCR CDR3. TCRdb ran MiXCR on the multiplex PCR reads and lists one entry per CDR3 protein. The profile shows roughly 640,000 distinct CDR3 sequences, more than 15% of them singletons. Diagnostic decisions used clinical symptoms, serum thyroxine and TRAb, thyroid ultrasound and orbital computed tomography. The chain couples TRBV20-1 to TRBJ2-1; D gene unclear. The source material was blood. The receptor comes from a middle-aged woman with Graves' ophthalmopathy. Written as DNA, the CDR3 is TGCAGTGCTAGAGAGGCCGGTAGCCACAATGAGCAGTTCTTC. Protein product: CSAREAGSHNEQFF.